Listed below are T cell receptor beta chains from one sample, sequenced in a study of cytomegalovirus exposure and HLA in healthy donors. TCRdb keeps only in-frame clones here, not all; method: immunoSEQ multiplex PCR. The sample yields around 100,000 clones, over 60% seen once. Sequencing used PBMCs. The origin of the receptors is a man aged 25-40 years in good health and CMV-seropositive. Each CDR3 is given without its conserved first and last residue. Where a row states a size, it is once, few, many or the class of an expanded clone; other rows omit it.

TRBJ1-4 . TRBV10-3 13 AISPQSATNEKLF
TRBJ2-7 once TRBV4-3 13 ASSQVWGGSYEQY
TRBJ1-3 . TRBV16 14 ASSSLDRDVGNTIY
TRBJ2-1 . TRBV7-9 16 ASIQGLAGYADRGEQF
TRBJ2-5 few TRBV2 11 ASSFGDAETQY
TRBJ1-2 . TRBV5-1 11 ASSFDREHGYT
TRBJ2-7 . TRBV4-3 13 ASSLLSGTGYEQY
TRBJ1-1 few TRBV9 13 ASSATGTKGPEAF
TRBJ2-1 . TRBV4-2 9 ASSQVDEQF
TRBJ1-4 few TRBV29-1 10 SVAQDRAKLF
TRBJ2-7 . TRBV30 10 AWSAGGWEQY
TRBJ1-5 . TRBV27 12 ASSGDSGGQPQH
TRBJ2-3 . TRBV6-6 14 ASSYTSGGATDTQY
TRBJ2-3 . TRBV10-3 11 AVRDRAADTQY
TRBJ2-3 . TRBV7-6 11 ASSPTRTDTQY
TRBJ2-2 . TRBV7-2 13 ASSHKGQGAGELF
TRBJ2-1 . TRBV11-2 12 ASSSAGNYNEQF
TRBJ2-7 many TRBV5-6 12 ATQTGDSRGEQY
TRBJ1-6 once TRBV9 13 ASSVEGQINSPLH
TRBJ2-4 . TRBV27 15 ASSPSGLAGGLNIQY
TRBJ1-1 few TRBV6-1 12 ASITGTANTEAF
TRBJ2-5 few TRBV19 11 ATSGQGFETQY
TRBJ1-5 . TRBV23-1 13 ASITAGGRDQPQH
TRBJ2-7 . TRBV11-2 16 ASSLDRLAGTYPYEQY
TRBJ2-5 few TRBV4-3 12 ASSQDWAVETQY
TRBJ1-2 few TRBV5-4 11 ASSPAGNYGYT
TRBJ1-2 . TRBV7-2 11 ASSQNRVYGYT
TRBJ2-3 . TRBV10-3 17 AIRKTSGGAQVSSDTQY
TRBJ2-7 few TRBV5-1 11 ASSTTGGHEQY
. . TRBV5-1 12 ASSREASDIEQY
TRBJ1-5 . TRBV28 11 ASSLTLNQPQH
TRBJ1-6 few TRBV6-1 13 ASSETGGADSPLH
TRBJ1-6 . TRBV6-5 13 ASGQGPTLNSPLH
TRBJ2-3 . TRBV25-1 13 ASSESGGSTDTQY
TRBJ1-6 few TRBV4-2 19 ASSQDLKGDFLSSYNSPLH
TRBJ1-2 . TRBV2 13 ASSEVLGLLIGYT
TRBJ1-2 many TRBV30 8 ASGLYGYT
TRBJ2-7 . TRBV6-6 14 ASSARDSPQHYEQY
TRBJ2-7 . TRBV4-2 13 ASSPTWAGPYEQY
TRBJ2-3 . TRBV30 12 AWSSGTSTDTQY
TRBJ1-6 once TRBV18 13 ASSPDRGYNSPLH
TRBJ2-7 . TRBV2 12 ASSEDRPSYEQY
TRBJ1-5 . TRBV27 11 ASGYRSNQPQH
TRBJ1-2 . TRBV19 11 ASATDPNYGYT
TRBJ2-3 . TRBV7-8 14 ASSLDPSGGRDTQY
TRBJ1-6 . TRBV7-2 13 ASSYDRGRSSPLH
TRBJ2-1 . TRBV9 16 ASSVGTGAQGAYNEQF
TRBJ1-5 . TRBV5-5 12 ASSLVEENQPQH
TRBJ2-5 . TRBV6-1 12 ASSDGLAGETQY
TRBJ2-3 . TRBV4-2 9 ASSQDYTQY
TRBJ1-5 . TRBV30 11 AWSVGTEQPQH
TRBJ1-2 . TRBV19 14 ASTAQRGQGGGRYS
TRBJ1-5 . TRBV12-5 14 ASGLVLGDSNQPQH
TRBJ2-3 . TRBV5-4 13 ASSFINTVFDTQY
TRBJ1-6 . TRBV4-2 14 ASSQDLGGQGSPLH